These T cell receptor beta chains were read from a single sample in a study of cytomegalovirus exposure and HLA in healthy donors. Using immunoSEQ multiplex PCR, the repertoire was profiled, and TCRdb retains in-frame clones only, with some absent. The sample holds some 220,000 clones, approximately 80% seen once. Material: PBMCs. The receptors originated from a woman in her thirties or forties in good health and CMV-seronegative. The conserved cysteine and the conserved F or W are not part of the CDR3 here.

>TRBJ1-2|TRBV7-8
ASSLAEEGPYGYT
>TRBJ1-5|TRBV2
ASRVGQGDSQPQH
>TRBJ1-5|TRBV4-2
ASSPTGSNQPQH
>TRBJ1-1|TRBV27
ASRPQQGRGRTEAF
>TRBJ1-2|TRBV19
ASSRDRVSANYGYT
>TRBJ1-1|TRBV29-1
SVTQQTEAF
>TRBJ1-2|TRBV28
ASTLSAGYGYT
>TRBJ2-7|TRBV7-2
ASSLASGDYEQY
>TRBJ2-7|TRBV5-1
ASQEIYEQY
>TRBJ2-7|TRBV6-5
ASSRGPNYEQY
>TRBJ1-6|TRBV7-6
ASSPKQGMHNSPLH
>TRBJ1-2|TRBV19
ASSTPGGARGYT
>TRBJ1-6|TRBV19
ATSTGDNSPLH
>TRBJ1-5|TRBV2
ASKLDRGSNQPQH
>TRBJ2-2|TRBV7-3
ASSLARTNTGELF
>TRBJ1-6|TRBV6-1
ASWARGHSPLH
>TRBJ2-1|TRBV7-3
ASSLQPGTADNEQF
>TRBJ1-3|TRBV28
ASSFSGHIILGTGNTIY
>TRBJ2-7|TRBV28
ASSPPGPSDEQY
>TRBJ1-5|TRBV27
ASSLGGGNQPQH
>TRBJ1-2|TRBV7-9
ASSSQRTGVYGYT
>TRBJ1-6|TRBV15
ATSRGGQTNSPLH
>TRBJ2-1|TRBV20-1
SLDYYNEQF
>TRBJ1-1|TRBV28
ASSSTGEVNTEAF
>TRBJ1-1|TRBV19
ASSSPDRGRGAEAF
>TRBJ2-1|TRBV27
ASSMTGGRDEQF
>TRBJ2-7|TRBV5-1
ASSWTGNEQY
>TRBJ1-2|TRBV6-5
ASSPDRSTYGYT
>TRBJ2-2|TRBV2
ASSVSGLNTGELF
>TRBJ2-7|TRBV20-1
SAGTPSEQY
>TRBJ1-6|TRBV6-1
ASSEPAGRALNSPLH
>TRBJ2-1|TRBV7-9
ASSLTSGLEQF
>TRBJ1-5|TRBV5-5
ASSLDRENQPQH
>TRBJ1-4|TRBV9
ASSKGAEEKLF
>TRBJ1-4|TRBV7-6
ASSLGSRATNEKLF
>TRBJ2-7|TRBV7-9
ASSLGQGAGEQY
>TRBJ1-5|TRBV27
ASSLSAGALQPQH
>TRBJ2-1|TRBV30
AWRPSAVYNEQF
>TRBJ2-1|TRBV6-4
ASSGGESSYNEQF
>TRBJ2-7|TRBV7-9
ASSWTPGTGGVEQY
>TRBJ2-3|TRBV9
ASRQGYTDTQY
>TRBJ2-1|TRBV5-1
ASSFSTSGGYNEQF
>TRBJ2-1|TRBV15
ATSRERDRRSYEQF
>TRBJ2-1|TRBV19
ASSTGADGEF
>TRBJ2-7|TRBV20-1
SCGSYEQY